This T cell receptor (beta chain) was sequenced for a study of T-cell reconstitution after alpha-beta-depleted transplantation in children. V lost 6 bases and J 0 bases, leaving 11 bases between the germline ends. Germline V gives CDR1 MNHNS, CDR2 SASEGT. The CDR3 is 14 amino acids. A TCRbeta library incorporating unique molecular identifiers was prepared. MiXCR was run by TCRdb on the PCR reads, yielding one entry per CDR3 protein. The sample has roughly 610,000 distinct CDR3 sequences, about 10% seen once. The input for sequencing was PBMCs from the stem cell graft donor, taken from the stem cell graft. This clonotype originated in a human donor who donated a stem cell graft to a child with acute myeloid leukemia. V gene TRBV6-1 combines with J gene TRBJ2-5; possible D gene TRBD2, 5 bases. In nucleotides, the CDR3 is TGTGCCAGCAGACCCAGCGGATACCAAGAGACCCAGTACTTC. Amino acids: CASRPSGYQETQYF.